This TCR beta chain appears in the sequencing data of a study of beta chain features in type 1 diabetes. Overall study: Comparable age, gender and cell yields were observed in patients relative to healthy donors. General study points: VDJ junctions sequenced from type 1 diabetes patients showed fewer insertions and more deletions. Cells with high TCR expression could be over-represented by cDNA sequencing. The study found that naive, central memory and Treg TCRB repertoires appeared more similar in patients than in healthy donors. Shorter TCRB CDR3s, moderately but significantly so, were found in Type 1 diabetes patients in all four CD4+ subsets.

The entirety of the isolated RNA underwent reverse transcription, so expressed TCRB transcripts were sequenced. Method: immunoSEQ multiplex PCR; TCRdb's copy keeps in-frame clones and lacks some. Found here are some 660,000 clones, over 12% of them singletons; the top ten hold approximately 0.043%. The CDR3 is made up of 14 amino acids. V was clipped by 0 bases and J by 5 bases, with 13 bases between them. CDR1 and CDR2 from the germline V gene are GTSNPN and SVGIG (reference sequence). To note about this clone: What it binds is not known.

The receptor's source is a young man with type 1 diabetes. The chain links TRBV30 to TRBJ1-1; D uncertain. The sequenced sample consisted of naive CD4+ T cells from blood. In DNA form, the CDR3 reads TGTGCCTGGAGTGTAGGAAGGGTTGGTACTGAAGCTTTCTTT. Its protein product is CAWSVGRVGTEAFF.